The 23 T cell receptor beta chains reported below all come from one sample, sequenced in a study of T-cell reconstitution after alpha-beta-depleted transplantation in children. It was with unique molecular identifiers that the TCRbeta library was prepared. TCRdb reprocessed the PCR reads via MiXCR and lists one record per CDR3 protein. The sample carries hundreds of thousands of distinct CDR3 sequences, roughly 14% recorded once. Source: PBMCs, taken from the stem cell graft. These TCRs come from a human donor who donated a stem cell graft to a child with Fanconi anemia.

This clonotype was picked up many times. The chain couples TRBV28 to TRBJ2-5; 7 bases fit TRBD2. This CDR3 comprises 15 residues. The V gene's germline CDR1 is MDHEN and CDR2 SYDVKM. Trimming took 2 bases from V and 3 from J; bases not matched to a gene: 6. The CDR3 reads CASSLPSGYKETQYF. In DNA form, the CDR3 reads TGTGCCAGCAGTTTACCTAGCGGTTATAAAGAGACCCAGTACTTC.

This clonotype was observed a few times. The chain has TRBV12-3 or TRBV12-4 and TRBJ2-7; D is possibly TRBD1 or TRBD2 (5 bases each). CDR3 length: 14 residues. V gave up 3 bases and J gave up 0 bases, with 9 bases separating them. CDR3 nucleotides: TGTGCCAGCAGTTTGAGGGGCATCTCCTACGAGCAGTACTTC. Residues: CASSLRGISYEQYF.

Concerning this clonotype itself: Just one base apart from a much larger clone, this may be a read error. The chain combines TRBV6-2 or TRBV6-3 with TRBJ1-5, with D possibly matching TRBD1 (5 bases). The CDR3 has 16 amino acids. Germline V CDR1 and CDR2: MNHEY, SVGEGT. Trimming took 2 bases from V and 1 from J, leaving 12 bases between them. The DNA of the CDR3 is TGTGCCAGCAGTTACACGCGGGGCGCGAGCAATCAGCCCCAGCATTTT. As protein: CASSYTRGASNQPQHF.

There are a few counts of this clonotype. This chain joins TRBV10-2 and TRBJ2-3; 12 nucleotides align to TRBD1. From germline, CDR1 is WSHSY and CDR2 SAAADI. The CDR3 spans 16 residues. With V trimmed by 6 bases and J by 8 bases, 12 bases remained unmatched. The CDR3 DNA reads TGCGCCAGCAGGATGGGACAGGGGGCGTTAAAGTCTACGCAGTATTTT. As protein: CASRMGQGALKSTQYF.

The chain links TRBV12-3 or TRBV12-4 to TRBJ1-1, with D unclear. The CDR3 runs 11 residues. V shed 7 bases and J shed 8 bases, with 11 bases lying between them. CDR3 sequence reads: CASTPGIEAFF. CDR3 DNA sequence: TGTGCCAGCACCCCCGGGATCGAAGCTTTCTTT.

The chain uses TRBV11-3 and TRBJ2-5, with D perhaps being TRBD1 or TRBD2 (5 bases each). The CDR3 covers 13 residues. Trimming removed 4 bases from V and 1 base from J, with 7 bases in between. Looked up from germline, CDR1 is SGHNT and CDR2 is YENEEA. CDR3 residues: CASSSGPQETQYF. The CDR3 DNA sequence: TGTGCCAGCAGCTCGGGACCCCAAGAGACCCAGTACTTC. The full variable domain, completed using reference TRBV11-3 and TRBJ2-5, is EAGVVQSPRYKIIEKKQPVAFWCNPISGHNTLYWYLQNLGQGPELLIRYENEEAVDDSQLPKDRFSAERLKGVDSTLKIQPAELGDSAVYLCASSSGPQETQYFGPGTRLLVL.

This clonotype has more than one count but fewer than ten. This rearrangement joins TRBV5-6 to TRBJ1-4; D is unresolved. CDR1 and CDR2 from the germline V gene are SGHDT and YYEEEE. The CDR3 spans 13 residues. The V and J ends lost 1 base and 8 bases respectively, with 9 bases between them. CDR3 in DNA: TGTGCCAGCAGCTTGTTCAGTGTGGAAAAACTGTTTTTT. It translates to CASSLFSVEKLFF.

J is TRBJ2-7 and V is TRBV4-2, with 7 bases aligning to TRBD1. Germline V gives CDR1 LGHNA, CDR2 YNFKEQ. The CDR3 loop spans 15 amino acids. V shed 2 bases and J 5 bases; nucleotides not matched to a gene: 9. CDR3 in DNA: TGTGCCAGCAGCCAAATTGGGACAGTTACAGACGAGCAGTACTTC. Translation: CASSQIGTVTDEQYF.

In its sample, this clonotype was seen a few times. The genes are TRBV9 and TRBJ2-7; the match to TRBD1 covers 9 bases. The J segment lost 3 bases and the V segment lost 4 bases, leaving 5 bases of the junction unmatched. The CDR3 totals 14 residues. Germline CDR1 reads SGDLS; CDR2 reads YYNGEE. This CDR3 reads CASSLTGQGYEQYF. In DNA form, the CDR3 reads TGTGCCAGCAGCCTGACGGGACAGGGCTACGAGCAGTACTTC.

Concerning this clonotype itself: This sequence may be a read error, since a much larger clone differs from it by one base. This chain links TRBV11-2 with TRBJ2-1; D is unresolved. Per the germline V gene, CDR1 is SGHAT and CDR2 is FQNNGV. CDR3 length: 12 residues. The CDR3: CASSLSIDEEFF. The CDR3 DNA sequence: TGTGCCAGCAGCCTCTCAATTGATGAGGAGTTCTTC.

The rearrangement joins TRBV12-3 or TRBV12-4 to TRBJ1-5, with D maybe TRBD1 (5 bases). This CDR3 region has 14 residues. With 5 bases removed from V and 5 bases from J, the gap between germline ends came to 13 bases. The CDR3 bases are TGTGCCAGCAGTAGGCAGGGAGAATATCAGCCCCAGCATTTT. This codes for CASSRQGEYQPQHF.

The rearrangement uses TRBV4-3 and TRBJ1-1; D perhaps matches TRBD1 (6 bases). The V and J ends lost 3 bases and 7 bases respectively, with 12 bases between them. This CDR3 has 13 amino acids. Germline V CDR1 and CDR2: LGHNA, YSLEER. The CDR3, as DNA: TGCGCCAGCAGCCATCTTCCGGGACATGAAGCTTTCTTT. Protein sequence: CASSHLPGHEAFF.

This clonotype was observed a handful of times. V gene TRBV2 combines with J gene TRBJ2-2, with D maybe TRBD2 (7 bases). V was cut by 2 bases and J by 3 bases, with 13 bases left in between. Germline loops: CDR1 SNHLY, CDR2 FYNNEI. The CDR3 consists of 16 residues. The CDR3 nucleotides read TGTGCCAGCAGTGAAAGGGGGGGAACGTACACCGGGGAGCTGTTTTTT. Encoded protein: CASSERGGTYTGELFF.

The chain combines TRBV5-5 with TRBJ2-5; 8 bases are a match to TRBD2. Germline values: CDR1 SGHKS, CDR2 YYEKEE (reference sequence). The CDR3 consists of 13 residues. J lost 3 bases, V lost 6 bases, and 4 bases had no gene match. Here the CDR3 DNA reads TGTGCCAGCACGAGGACTAGCAAAGAGACCCAGTACTTC. It yields the protein CASTRTSKETQYF. The full variable domain, with the rest looked up from reference TRBV5-5 and TRBJ2-5, is DAGVTQSPTHLIKTRGQQVTLRCSPISGHKSVSWYQQVLGQGPQFIFQYYEKEERGRGNFPDRFSARQFPNYSSELNVNALLLGDSALYLCASTRTSKETQYFGPGTRLLVL.

The chain joins TRBV6-1 to TRBJ1-3; D not resolved. The length of the CDR3 is 14 residues. V dropped 8 bases and J dropped 0 bases, with 11 bases sitting between them. Germline CDR1 and CDR2: MNHNS and SASEGT. The CDR3 spells CASWEFSSGNTIYF. Here the CDR3 DNA reads TGTGCCAGCTGGGAGTTCAGCTCTGGAAACACCATATATTTT.

This clonotype was counted at least ten times. The chain couples TRBV7-6 to TRBJ2-1; TRBD1 agrees at 7 bases. With V trimmed by 1 base and J by 4 bases, 10 bases remained unmatched. The CDR3 has 17 amino acids. Per the germline V gene, CDR1 is SGHVS and CDR2 is FNYEAQ. The CDR3 DNA is TGTGCCAGCAGCTTAGAAGGAGACAGGGACGGATACAATGAGCAGTTCTTC. It translates to CASSLEGDRDGYNEQFF. Using reference TRBV7-6 and TRBJ2-1 for the parts outside the CDR3, the full variable domain is GAGVSQSPRYKVTKRGQDVALRCDPISGHVSLYWYRQALGQGPEFLTYFNYEAQQDKSGLPNDRFSAERPEGSISTLTIQRTEQRDSAMYRCASSLEGDRDGYNEQFFGPGTRLTVL.

This clonotype turned up a few times. The rearrangement joins TRBV7-8 to TRBJ2-7, with D tentatively TRBD2 (7 bases). Germline V lookup: CDR1 SGHVS, CDR2 FQNEAQ. V was pared by 0 bases and J by 2 bases, with 14 bases between. This CDR3 contains 16 residues. In nucleotides, the CDR3 is TGTGCCAGCAGCTTAGCTCGGGGGGCACTTCCCTACGAGCAGTACTTC. It yields the protein CASSLARGALPYEQYF.

This clonotype was counted between two and nine times. This chain uses TRBV6-5 with TRBJ1-2; D might be TRBD1 (5 bases). V gave up 5 bases and J gave up 8 bases, with 15 bases separating them. Germline lookup yields CDR1 MNHEY and CDR2 SVGAGI. The CDR3 loop spans 13 amino acids. The CDR3: CASSRRGFGGYTF. DNA of the CDR3: TGTGCCAGCAGTAGGAGGGGTTTTGGAGGCTACACCTTC.

A few counts support this clonotype. The chain is built from TRBV12-3 or TRBV12-4 and TRBJ2-5; the D gene could be TRBD1 or TRBD2 (5 bases each). The CDR3 totals 15 residues. The V end was cut by 4 bases, the J end by 9 bases, with 21 bases between. DNA for the CDR3: TGTGCCAGCAGTTCAACTCGGGACGGCCACGCGGCCCAGTACTTC. Translated: CASSSTRDGHAAQYF.

This clonotype was recorded many times. The V and J genes are TRBV7-9 and TRBJ1-6, with a tentative D call TRBD1 (5 bases). With 3 bases removed from V and 8 bases from J, the gap between germline ends came to 11 bases. From germline, CDR1 is SEHNR and CDR2 FQNEAQ (reference sequence). The CDR3 runs to 14 residues. The CDR3 coding sequence is TGTGCCAGCAGCTTTGGGGGGAGACATTCACCCCTCCACTTT. This gives the protein CASSFGGRHSPLHF.

As DNA, the CDR3 is TGTGCCAGCAGCCTTGCATTAGGGAGGACTGAAGCTTTCTTT. It specifies CASSLALGRTEAFF. The chain has TRBV7-9 and TRBJ1-1; D remains unclear. Trimming removed 5 bases from V and 5 bases from J, with 15 bases in between. The CDR3 runs to 14 residues. Germline CDR1 reads SEHNR; CDR2 reads FQNEAQ (reference sequence).

This clonotype was found many times. The gene calls are TRBV2 and TRBJ1-2; possible D gene TRBD1, 5 bases. The CDR3 sequence is 13 residues long. Trimming took off 3 bases at V and 4 bases at J, with 9 bases between the two ends. Germline CDR1 SNHLY, CDR2 FYNNEI. The chain's CDR3 is CASSEGDSYGYTF. CDR3 bases: TGTGCCAGCAGTGAGGGGGACTCCTATGGCTACACCTTC.

Ten or more counts support this clonotype. The CDR3 nucleotides read TGCGCCAGCAGTGAGTTAGGGAACACTGAAGCTTTCTTT. Its protein is CASSELGNTEAFF. The chain employs TRBV10-2 and TRBJ1-1; no definite D call. V lost 1 base and J 1 base, leaving 4 bases between the germline ends. The CDR3 spans 13 residues. CDR1 is WSHSY, CDR2 SAAADI, per germline.